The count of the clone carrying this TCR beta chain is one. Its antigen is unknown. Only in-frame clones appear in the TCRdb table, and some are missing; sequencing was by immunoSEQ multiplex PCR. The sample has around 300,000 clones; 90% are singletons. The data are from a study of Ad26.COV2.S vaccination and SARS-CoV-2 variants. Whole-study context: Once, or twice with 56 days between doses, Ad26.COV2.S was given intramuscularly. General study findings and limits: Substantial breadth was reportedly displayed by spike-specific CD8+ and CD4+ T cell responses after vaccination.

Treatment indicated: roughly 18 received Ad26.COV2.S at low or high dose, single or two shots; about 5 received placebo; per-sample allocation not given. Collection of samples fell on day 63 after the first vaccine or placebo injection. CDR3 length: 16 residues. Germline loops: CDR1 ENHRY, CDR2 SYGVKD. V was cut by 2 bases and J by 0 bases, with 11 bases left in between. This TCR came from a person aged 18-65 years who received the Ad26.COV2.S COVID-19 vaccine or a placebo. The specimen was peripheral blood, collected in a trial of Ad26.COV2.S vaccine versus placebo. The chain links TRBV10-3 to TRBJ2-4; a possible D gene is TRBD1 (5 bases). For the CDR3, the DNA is TGTGCCATCAGTGAGACAGGACGTCGAGCCAAAAACATTCAGTACTTC. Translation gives CAISETGRRAKNIQYF.